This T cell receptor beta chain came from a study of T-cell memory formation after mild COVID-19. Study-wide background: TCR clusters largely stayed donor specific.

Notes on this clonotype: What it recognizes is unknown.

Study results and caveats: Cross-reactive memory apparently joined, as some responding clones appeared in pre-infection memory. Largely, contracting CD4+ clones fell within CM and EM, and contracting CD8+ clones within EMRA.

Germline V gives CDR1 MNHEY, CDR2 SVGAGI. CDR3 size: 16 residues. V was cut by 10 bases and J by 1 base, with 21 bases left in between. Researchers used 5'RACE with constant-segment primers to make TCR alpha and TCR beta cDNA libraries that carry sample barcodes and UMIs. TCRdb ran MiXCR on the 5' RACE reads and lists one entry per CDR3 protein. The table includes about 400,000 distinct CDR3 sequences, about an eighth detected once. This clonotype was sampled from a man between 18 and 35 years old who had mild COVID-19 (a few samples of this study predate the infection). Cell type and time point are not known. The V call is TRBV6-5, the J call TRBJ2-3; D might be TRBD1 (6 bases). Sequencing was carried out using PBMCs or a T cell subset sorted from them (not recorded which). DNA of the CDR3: TGTGCCACCCACACATACCCAGGGGTCGGCACAGATACGCAGTATTTT. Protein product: CATHTYPGVGTDTQYF.